Ten or more counts support the clone carrying this T cell receptor beta chain. What it binds is unknown. These data belong to a study of T cells in Graves' hyperthyroidism and ophthalmopathy. Looking at the study overall: Staff took peripheral blood when the initial diagnosis was made, before any treatment began. General study results and limits: Using 13 V-J features, a model discriminated ophthalmopathy from stable hyperthyroidism. In the blood, most expanded thyroid clonotypes above 0.001 appeared as well.

This CDR3 has 14 residues. Trimming took 0 bases from V and 3 from J, leaving 10 bases between them. Germline V gene data show CDR1 as SGHKS and CDR2 as YYEKEE (reference sequence). Source material for PBMCs was about 10 ml fresh peripheral blood. Researchers took RNA transcripts and amplified the TCR beta CDR3 regions from them. The primer set for the first-round RT-PCR of the TCR CDR3 was HTBI. TCRdb independently ran MiXCR on the multiplex PCR reads; one entry per CDR3 protein. The sample lists about 400,000 distinct CDR3 sequences; 11% to 15% were seen once. The V call is TRBV5-5, the J call TRBJ2-7, with D perhaps being TRBD1 or TRBD2 (5 bases each). The sequence was collected from a man over 45 with Graves' ophthalmopathy. Material: blood. The CDR3 DNA sequence: TGTGCCAGCAGCTTGGGGGACGGGGACTACGAGCAGTACTTC. It is translated as CASSLGDGDYEQYF.